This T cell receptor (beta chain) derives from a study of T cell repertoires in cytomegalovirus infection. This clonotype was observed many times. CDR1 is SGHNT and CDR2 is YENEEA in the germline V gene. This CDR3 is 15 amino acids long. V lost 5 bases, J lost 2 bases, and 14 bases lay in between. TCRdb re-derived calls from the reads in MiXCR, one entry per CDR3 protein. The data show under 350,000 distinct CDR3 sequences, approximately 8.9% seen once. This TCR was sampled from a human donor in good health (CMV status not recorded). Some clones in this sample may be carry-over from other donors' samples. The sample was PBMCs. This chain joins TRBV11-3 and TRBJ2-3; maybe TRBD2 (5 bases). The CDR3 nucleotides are TGTGCCAGCAGCACCCGGACGGGAAACACAGATACGCAGTATTTT. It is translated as CASSTRTGNTDTQYF.